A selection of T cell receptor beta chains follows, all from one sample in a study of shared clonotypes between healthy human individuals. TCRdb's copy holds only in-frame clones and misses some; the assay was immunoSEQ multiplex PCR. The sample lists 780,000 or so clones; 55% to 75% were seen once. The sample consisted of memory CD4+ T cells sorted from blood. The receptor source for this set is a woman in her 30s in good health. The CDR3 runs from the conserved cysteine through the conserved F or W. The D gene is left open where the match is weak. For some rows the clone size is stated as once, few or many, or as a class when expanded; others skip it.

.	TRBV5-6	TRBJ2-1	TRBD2	TGTGCCAGCAGCTTGGCGTTTGTGGGAGGGAACAATGAGCAGTTCTTC	CASSLAFVGGNNEQFF
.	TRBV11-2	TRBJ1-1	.	TGTGCCAGCAGCTTAGCCCCCACTGAAGCTTTCTTT	CASSLAPTEAFF
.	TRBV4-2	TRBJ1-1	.	TGTGCCAGCAGCCAAGACTTAGGACAGATGAACACTGAAGCTTTCTTT	CASSQDLGQMNTEAFF
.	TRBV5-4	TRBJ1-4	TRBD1	TGTGCCAGCAGCCAAACAGGGGGCCAGGGTAATGAAAAACTGTTTTTT	CASSQTGGQGNEKLFF
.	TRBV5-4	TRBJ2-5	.	TGTGCCACCGCAGGAGAGCAAGAGACCCAGTACTTC	CATAGEQETQYF
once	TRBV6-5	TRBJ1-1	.	TGTGCCAGCAGTTACGGGACAAACTTGAACACTGAAGCTTTCTTT	CASSYGTNLNTEAFF
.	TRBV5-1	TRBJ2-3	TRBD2	TGCGCCAGCAGCTTGGCTAGCGGGGCCACAGATACGCAGTATTTT	CASSLASGATDTQYF
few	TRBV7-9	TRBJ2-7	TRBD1	TGTGCCAGCAGCTTGGACAGGGGGCTTTACGTGTACGAGCAGTACTTC	CASSLDRGLYVYEQYF
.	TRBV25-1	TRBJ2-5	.	TGTGCCAGGGGCAACATGCACCAAGAGACCCAGTACTTC	CARGNMHQETQYF
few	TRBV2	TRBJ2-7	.	TGTGCCAGCAGTGAAATCTACGAGCAGTACTTC	CASSEIYEQYF
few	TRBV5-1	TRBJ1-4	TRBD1	TGCGCCAGCAGCTTGGCCGGGACAGGAGATGAAAAACTGTTTTTT	CASSLAGTGDEKLFF
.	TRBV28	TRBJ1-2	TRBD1	TGTGCCAGCAGTTTTGGGACAGAAGTTGGCTACACCTTC	CASSFGTEVGYTF
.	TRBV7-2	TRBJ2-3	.	TGTGCCAGCAGCTCCATCCGGGTGAGGTCAGATACGCAGTATTTT	CASSSIRVRSDTQYF
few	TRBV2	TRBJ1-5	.	TGTGCCAGCAGGCAGGACAGCCTGAATCAGCCCCAGCATTTT	CASRQDSLNQPQHF
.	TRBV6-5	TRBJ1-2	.	TGTGCCAGCAGTTACTCGAGCGGGAGTTCTGGCTACACCTTC	CASSYSSGSSGYTF
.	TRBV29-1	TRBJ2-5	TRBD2	TGCAGCGCACGGGGGGGTATGGAGACCCAGTACTTC	CSARGGMETQYF
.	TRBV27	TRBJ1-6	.	TGTGCCAGCAGTACCGCCGGGAGACCCCTCCACTTT	CASSTAGRPLHF
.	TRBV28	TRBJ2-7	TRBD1	TGTGCCAGCAGACAACACAGGGGTATCTTCTACGAGCAGTACTTC	CASRQHRGIFYEQYF
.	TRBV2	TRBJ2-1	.	TGTGCCAGCAGTGAAAAAGGGAGGATCGGGTCTAATGAGCAGTTCTTC	CASSEKGRIGSNEQFF
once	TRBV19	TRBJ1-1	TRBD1	TGTGCCAGTAACCCAGACAGGGGCACTGAAGCTTTCTTT	CASNPDRGTEAFF
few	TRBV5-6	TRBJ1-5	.	TGTGCCAGCAGCTTGGAAGAGCCCCAGCATTTT	CASSLEEPQHF
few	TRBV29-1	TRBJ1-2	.	TGCAGCGTTGGGGGCAGGAGTAACTATGGCTACACCTTC	CSVGGRSNYGYTF
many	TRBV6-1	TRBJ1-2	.	TGTGCCAGCAGTTTACAGACAAACTATGGCTACACCTTC	CASSLQTNYGYTF
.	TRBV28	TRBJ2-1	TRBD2	TGTGCCAGCAGGCGTCAGGCGGGAGGAATGTACAATGAGCAGTTCTTC	CASRRQAGGMYNEQFF
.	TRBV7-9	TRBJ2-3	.	TGTGCCAGCAGCGAACAGGGGAGGGCGGTAAGCACAGATACGCAGTATTTT	CASSEQGRAVSTDTQYF
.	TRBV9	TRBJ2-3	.	TGTGCCAGCAGCGGGGGTTGGTTATCCCGCACAGATACGCAGTATTTT	CASSGGWLSRTDTQYF
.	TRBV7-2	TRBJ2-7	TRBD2	TGTGCCAGCAGCTTAGGGTCTAGCGGGTCCTACGAGCAGTACTTC	CASSLGSSGSYEQYF
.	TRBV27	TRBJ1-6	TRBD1	TGTGCCAGCAGGCCTCGCGGGACAGGGTATTCACCCCTCCACTTT	CASRPRGTGYSPLHF
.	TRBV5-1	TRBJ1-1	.	TGCGCCAGCAGCCACCCCACGGGGGGGATCACTGAAGCTTTCTTT	CASSHPTGGITEAFF
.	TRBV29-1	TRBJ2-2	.	TGCAGCGTGGCTAGCGCGATGATTGCCGGGGAGCTGTTTTTT	CSVASAMIAGELFF
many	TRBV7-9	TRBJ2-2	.	TGTGCCAGCAGCTTGGGTAACACCGGGGAGCTGTTTTTT	CASSLGNTGELFF
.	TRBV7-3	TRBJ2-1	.	TGTGCCAGCAGCCCCCGGGCAGACTCCTACAATGAGCAGTTCTTC	CASSPRADSYNEQFF
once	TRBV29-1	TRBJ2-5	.	TGCAGCGTTGATATCTATTTACAAGAGACCCAGTACTTC	CSVDIYLQETQYF
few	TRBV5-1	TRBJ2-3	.	TGCGCCAGCCTCCACTCGGGGAGCACAGATACGCAGTATTTT	CASLHSGSTDTQYF
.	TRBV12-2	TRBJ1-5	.	TGTGCAAGTCGCTTAGGGGAGGCGGCAGTTAGCAATCAGCCCCAGCATTTT	CASRLGEAAVSNQPQHF
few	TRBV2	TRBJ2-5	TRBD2	TGTGCCAGCAGTGAAAGTTGGATAGCGGGAGAGAAGACCCAGTACTTC	CASSESWIAGEKTQYF
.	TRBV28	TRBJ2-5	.	TGTGCCAGCAGCCCCAAACTAGAGCGGGTTTTCCAAGAGACCCAGTACTTC	CASSPKLERVFQETQYF